These 26 T cell receptor beta chains originate from one sample sequenced in a study of blood T cell repertoires in COVID-19. The table came from immunoSEQ multiplex PCR; TCRdb's copy has only in-frame clones and leaves some out. The sample holds around 270,000 clones; over 75% are singletons and the top ten take 2.3%. Material for sequencing was peripheral blood. Receptors originate from a woman between 45 and 60 years old with acute or convalescent COVID-19.

In this sample, this clone turned up once. The chain links TRBV27 to TRBJ2-3; TRBD1 agrees at 8 bases. Unmatched junction bases numbered 16, after V lost 4 bases and J lost 4 bases. The CDR3 length is 18 residues. Germline loops: CDR1 MNHEY, CDR2 SMNVEV (reference sequence). CDR3 protein: CASSSVSGQATSSDTQYF. CDR3 nucleotides: TGTGCCAGCAGTTCCGTCTCGGGACAGGCAACTTCGTCAGATACGCAGTATTTT.

Regarding this clone: At one of its ends the junction is not consistent with the germline gene, which may arise from a read error. Other DNA sequences of this sample code for an identical CDR3. The genes are TRBV2 and TRBJ2-1; D gene unclear. The V gene's germline CDR1 is SNHLY and CDR2 FYNNEI. The CDR3 spans 13 residues. CDR3 coding DNA: TGTGCCAGCAGCACGACTTTTTACAATGAGCAATTCTTC. Encoded protein: CASSTTFYNEQFF.

This chain links TRBV10-3 with TRBJ2-7; a possible D gene is TRBD1 (5 bases). CDR3 length: 14 residues. CDR1 ENHRY and CDR2 SYGVKD come from the germline V gene. The V end was cut by 4 bases, the J end by 2 bases, with 12 bases between. The CDR3, as DNA: TGTGCCATCAGTGGTGTAGGGGATACCTACGAGCAGTACTTC. It is translated as CAISGVGDTYEQYF.

This clone was recorded only once. Relative to the germline gene, one junction end is altered; a read error may explain this. The gene calls are TRBV4-2 and TRBJ1-6, with 7 bases fitting TRBD1. There are 16 residues in the CDR3. The germline V gene has CDR1 LGHNA and CDR2 YNFKEQ. Written as DNA, the CDR3 is TGTGCCAGCAGCCAAGAAGGGGGGACAGATAATTCACCCCCCCACTTT. Encoded protein: CASSQEGGTDNSPPHF.

This clone has only one observation. The chain employs TRBV14 and TRBJ2-1; TRBD2 agrees at 10 bases. Trimming at V came to 0 bases and at J to 9 bases, leaving 14 bases not matched to a gene. Per the germline V gene, CDR1 is SGHDN and CDR2 is FVKESK. This CDR3 region has 18 residues. CDR3 nucleotide sequence: TGTGCCAGCAGCCAAGATGTCGAATTAGCGGGAGGCCCTAGTGAGCAGTTCTTC. Its protein is CASSQDVELAGGPSEQFF. The variable domain in full, with the rest retrieved from reference TRBV14 and TRBJ2-1, is EAGVTQFPSHSVIEKGQTVTLRCDPISGHDNLYWYRRVMGKEIKFLLHFVKESKQDESGMPNNRFLAERTGGTYSTLKVQPAELEDSGVYFCASSQDVELAGGPSEQFFGPGTRLTVL.

The chain recombines TRBV9 with TRBJ1-5; D is perhaps TRBD1 (5 bases). Per germline, CDR1 SGDLS and CDR2 YYNGEE. V dropped 5 bases and J dropped 3 bases, with 15 bases sitting between them. The CDR3 loop spans 15 amino acids. This CDR3 reads CASSATGTPNQPQHF. In DNA form, the CDR3 reads TGTGCCAGCAGTGCGACCGGGACTCCCAATCAGCCCCAGCATTTT.

This sequence joins TRBV2 and TRBJ2-1; the D gene is possibly TRBD2 (6 bases). V was pared by 6 bases and J by 0 bases, with 15 bases between. Germline assignment: CDR1 SNHLY and CDR2 FYNNEI. The length of the CDR3 is 16 residues. CDR3 loop: CASRSGTQSSYNEQFF. CDR3 nucleotide sequence: TGTGCCAGCAGGTCCGGGACTCAGAGCTCCTACAATGAGCAGTTCTTC. The variable domain in full, with the rest retrieved from reference TRBV2 and TRBJ2-1, is EPEVTQTPSHQVTQMGQEVILRCVPISNHLYFYWYRQILGQKVEFLVSFYNNEISEKSEIFDDQFSVERPDGSNFTLKIRSTKLEDSAMYFCASRSGTQSSYNEQFFGPGTRLTVL.

A few counts support this clone. CDR3 region: CASSPRNRGPYEQYF. The DNA for the CDR3 is TGTGCCAGCAGCCCCCGTAACAGGGGGCCCTACGAGCAGTACTTC. The chain recombines TRBV5-6 with TRBJ2-7; 9 positions agree with TRBD1. There are 15 residues in the CDR3. Germline lookup yields CDR1 SGHDT and CDR2 YYEEEE. V shed 4 bases, J shed 2 bases, and the junction held 7 bases outside the gene matches.

This clone has a single count. Other DNA sequences in the same sample also yield this CDR3. The V gene is TRBV18, the J gene TRBJ1-3; a weak D match, TRBD1 (5 bases). The ends were cut back, 2 bases at V and 1 base at J, with 6 bases in the middle. This CDR3 region has 14 residues. Germline CDR1 is KGHSH and CDR2 is LQKENI. As DNA, the CDR3 is TGTGCCAGCTCACCAGGGGCGTCTGGAAACACCATATATTTT. Encoded protein: CASSPGASGNTIYF.

The chain recombines TRBV12-3 or TRBV12-4 with TRBJ2-7; D uncertain. Trimming pared 1 base from V and 3 bases from J, leaving 7 bases between. The CDR3 has 13 residues. The CDR3 nucleotides read TGTGCCAGCAGTTTAGGGGCGTTCTACGAGCAGTACTTC. This encodes CASSLGAFYEQYF.

The J gene is TRBJ1-2, the V gene TRBV4-1; D gene uncertain. CDR3 length equals 12 residues. The V gene lost 1 base and the J gene lost 4 bases, with 4 bases spanning the gap. The germline V gene has CDR1 MGHRA and CDR2 YSYEKL. In DNA form, the CDR3 reads TGCGCCAGCAGCCAAGCCGGCTATGGCTACACCTTC. Its protein is CASSQAGYGYTF.

This rearrangement joins TRBV28 to TRBJ1-1; possibly TRBD1 for D (5 bases). The CDR3 sequence is 15 residues long. Trimming removed 10 bases from V and 1 base from J, with 19 bases in between. Per the germline V gene, CDR1 is MDHEN and CDR2 is SYDVKM. CDR3 sequence (DNA): TGTGCCATACGAACGACAGACTCACAGAACACTGAAGCTTTCTTT. It encodes CAIRTTDSQNTEAFF.

The rearrangement joins TRBV7-9 to TRBJ1-2, with D hard to call. Germline CDR1 and CDR2: SEHNR and FQNEAQ (reference sequence). The CDR3 is 11 amino acids. V was shortened by 10 bases and J by 1 base, with 7 bases between the two germline ends. Here the CDR3 DNA reads TGTGCCACGACACTTAACTATGGCTACACCTTC. Amino acid sequence: CATTLNYGYTF.

The table lists this clone with a count of one. V and J are TRBV30 and TRBJ1-1; 8 positions match TRBD1. V shed 3 bases and J 7 bases; nucleotides not matched to a gene: 10. Looked up from germline, CDR1 is GTSNPN and CDR2 is SVGIG (reference sequence). This CDR3 is 14 amino acids long. CDR3 sequence: CAWRTRDRLFEAFF. The CDR3 nucleotides are TGTGCCTGGAGGACACGGGACAGGTTATTTGAAGCTTTCTTT.

The rearrangement joins TRBV18 to TRBJ1-2; 8 bases align to TRBD1. Germline V CDR1 and CDR2: KGHSH, LQKENI. The CDR3 has 14 residues. Unmatched junction bases numbered 2, after V lost 4 bases and J lost 1 base. DNA for the CDR3: TGTGCCAGCTCACTCGGACAGGGTAACTATGGCTACACCTTC. It translates to CASSLGQGNYGYTF. Variable domain in full (rest from reference TRBV18 and TRBJ1-2): NAGVMQNPRHLVRRRGQEARLRCSPMKGHSHVYWYRQLPEEGLKFMVYLQKENIIDESGMPKERFSAEFPKEGPSILRIQQVVRGDSAAYFCASSLGQGNYGYTFGSGTRLTVV.

This sequence joins TRBV15 and TRBJ2-2, with 8 bases fitting TRBD2. This CDR3 is 15 amino acids long. V shed 4 bases and J 5 bases; nucleotides not matched to a gene: 6. Germline V gene lookup returns CDR1 LNHNV and CDR2 YYDKDF (reference sequence). The CDR3 here is CATSTSGSLTGELFF. The CDR3 DNA reads as TGTGCCACCAGCACAAGCGGGAGTCTTACCGGGGAGCTGTTTTTT.

V gene TRBV7-3 combines with J gene TRBJ2-7; perhaps TRBD2 as D (5 bases). The CDR3 is 13 amino acids. Germline V CDR1 and CDR2: SGHTA, FQGTGA. V was clipped by 4 bases and J by 6 bases, with 13 bases between them. Written as DNA, the CDR3 is TGTGCCAGCAGCTCGAAAAGCGGCCTCGAGCAGTACTTC. Protein: CASSSKSGLEQYF.

This clone was seen once. The chain uses TRBV7-2 and TRBJ1-2; TRBD1 agrees at 10 bases. Trimming removed 3 bases from V and 4 bases from J; junction bases left unmatched: 2. The CDR3 loop spans 14 amino acids. Germline CDR1 SGHTA, CDR2 FQGNSA. Here the CDR3 reads CASSFGTGVYGYTF. DNA of the CDR3: TGTGCCAGCAGCTTCGGGACAGGGGTCTATGGCTACACCTTC.

The CDR3 sequence: CASSFSRADTQYF. CDR3 bases: TGTGCCAGCAGCTTTTCCCGCGCAGATACGCAGTATTTT. This chain connects TRBV7-3 to TRBJ2-3, with D unclear. The germline V gene has CDR1 SGHTA and CDR2 FQGTGA. The CDR3 sequence is 13 residues long. Trimming cost V 3 bases and J 4 bases, with 8 bases left between them.

This clone is a singleton in its sample. This sequence joins TRBV6-5 and TRBJ2-1; TRBD2 might be the D (6 bases). The CDR3 has 13 residues. Germline V lookup: CDR1 MNHEY, CDR2 SVGAGI. V was clipped by 2 bases and J by 9 bases, with 11 bases between them. The CDR3 coding sequence is TGTGCCAGCAGTTACAATCTAGCGCTTGAGCAGTTCTTC. It encodes CASSYNLALEQFF.

V and J are TRBV7-8 and TRBJ2-1, with a weak D call TRBD2 (6 bases). This CDR3 is 16 amino acids long. Germline V gene sequence: CDR1 SGHVS, CDR2 FQNEAQ. Trimming pared 5 bases from V and 4 bases from J, leaving 18 bases between. The CDR3 here is CASSPLVGGIYNEQFF. CDR3 DNA sequence: TGTGCCAGCAGCCCGTTAGTGGGAGGTATTTACAATGAGCAGTTCTTC.

This chain uses TRBV6-2 or TRBV6-3 with TRBJ1-1; no reliable D call. The CDR3 runs 17 residues. The ends were cut back, 0 bases at V and 1 base at J, with 15 bases in the middle. Germline V gene lookup returns CDR1 MNHEY and CDR2 SVGEGT. In nucleotides, the CDR3 is TGTGCCAGCAGTTACTCTTACCGCCTTCGACAGAACACTGAAGCTTTCTTT. As protein: CASSYSYRLRQNTEAFF.

The V gene is TRBV4-2, the J gene TRBJ2-1; a weak D match, TRBD2 (6 bases). V lost 1 base, J lost 3 bases, and 13 bases lay in between. This CDR3 region has 16 residues. The germline CDR1 and CDR2 sequences are LGHNA and YNFKEQ. Here the CDR3 reads CASSQATGTGYNEQFF. The DNA for the CDR3 is TGTGCCAGCAGCCAAGCAACGGGGACTGGCTACAATGAGCAGTTCTTC.

The chain combines TRBV7-3 with TRBJ1-2; weak D call: TRBD1 (6 bases). The V end was cut by 5 bases, the J end by 6 bases, with 13 bases between. Germline V CDR1 and CDR2: SGHTA, FQGTGA. This CDR3 has 13 amino acids. The DNA for the CDR3 is TGTGCCAGCAGCCCAAACAGGGCCGATGGCTACACCTTC. Its translation: CASSPNRADGYTF.

The rearrangement links TRBV18 to TRBJ1-1; 8 bases agree with TRBD1. This CDR3 is 13 amino acids long. Germline values: CDR1 KGHSH, CDR2 LQKENI. J gave up 8 bases and V 3 bases, and 5 bases lay outside the gene matches. The CDR3 spells CASSPGQEREAFF. DNA for the CDR3: TGTGCCAGCTCACCGGGACAGGAGAGAGAAGCTTTCTTT.

This clone was observed a handful of times. The CDR3 nucleotides read TGTGCCAGCAGTCGGGCGACAGCGAGCTCCTATAATTCACCCCTCCACTTT. Amino acids: CASSRATASSYNSPLHF. This chain links TRBV27 with TRBJ1-6; TRBD1 is a possible D gene (5 bases). The CDR3 spans 17 residues. Germline V gene lookup returns CDR1 MNHEY and CDR2 SMNVEV (reference sequence). V was trimmed by 5 bases and J by 0 bases, leaving 14 bases between them.